This T cell receptor beta chain derives from a study of CD8 T cells in Susac syndrome. About 0.5 to 1 ug RNA was reverse transcribed with random hexamers. TCRdb recomputed calls from the immunoSEQ multiplex PCR reads with MiXCR, one row per CDR3 protein. Of about 240,000 distinct CDR3 sequences listed, about 96% are singletons. The specimen sequenced was CD4+ T cells from PBMCs. The clonotype was recovered from a human donor with Susac syndrome.

CDR3 region: CASSYRDRGRSGYTF. The CDR3 DNA follows: TGTGCCAGCAGTTACCGGGACAGGGGGCGGTCTGGCTACACCTTC. The chain employs TRBV6-5 and TRBJ1-2; 12 positions agree with TRBD1. This CDR3 has 15 residues. CDR1 and CDR2 from the germline V gene are MNHEY and SVGAGI. Unmatched junction bases numbered 5, after V lost 2 bases and J lost 7 bases.